The rows below give T cell receptor beta chains drawn from one sample of a study of T-cell memory formation after mild COVID-19. TCRdb re-called the 5' RACE reads through MiXCR, storing one row per CDR3 protein. In the table there are around 450,000 distinct CDR3 sequences, approximately 24% of which are singletons. The material sequenced was PBMCs or a T cell subset sorted from them (not recorded which). These receptors were obtained from an adult woman who had mild COVID-19 (a few samples of this study predate the infection). Cell type and time point are not known. The CDR3 runs from the conserved cysteine through the conserved F or W. The D gene is left open where the match is weak. Clone size, where shown, is once, few, many, or a class for clones that have expanded.

j_call d_call v_call clone_size cdr3_nt cdr3_aa
TRBJ1-1 . TRBV7-6 few TGTGCCAGCAGCTTACAGGACGGGAACACTGAAGCTTTCTTT CASSLQDGNTEAFF
TRBJ1-5 TRBD1 TRBV11-2 . TGTGCCAGCAGCTTTGGACAGGGGAGTAGAGAGCCCCAGCATTTT CASSFGQGSREPQHF
TRBJ1-1 . TRBV6-5 few TGTGCCAGCAGAACCTTGAACACTGAAGCTTTCTTT CASRTLNTEAFF
TRBJ2-7 TRBD1 TRBV13 . TGTGCCAGCAGCACTAGACAGGGGGCCGGGTCCTACGAGCAGTACTTC CASSTRQGAGSYEQYF
TRBJ2-2 . TRBV9 . TGTGCCAGCAGCAAAGTAGGGGCGAACACCGGGGAGCTGTTTTTT CASSKVGANTGELFF
TRBJ2-2 . TRBV18 . TGTGCCAGCTCACCGGGACACAACACCGGGGAGCTGTTTTTT CASSPGHNTGELFF
TRBJ2-7 . TRBV20-1 . TGCAGTGCTAGGAATACGGGTGTCTTGGAGGAGCAGTACTTC CSARNTGVLEEQYF
TRBJ1-1 . TRBV7-8 . TGTGCCAGCAGCTGGGAGCTGAACACTGAAGCTTTCTTT CASSWELNTEAFF
TRBJ2-1 TRBD2 TRBV9 . TGTGCCAGCAGCGGTGAAGCGGGAGTGTTTTACAATGAGCAGTTCTTC CASSGEAGVFYNEQFF
TRBJ2-2 . TRBV15 few TGTGCCACCAGCAGACCCCTATTGGGGGGCGCCGGGGAGCTGTTTTTT CATSRPLLGGAGELFF
TRBJ2-7 . TRBV3-1 . TGTGCCAGCAGCCCCGGGGGGCTAGACTACGAGCAGTACTTC CASSPGGLDYEQYF
TRBJ2-3 TRBD2 TRBV27 . TGTGCCAGCAGCACGGGGGGATACACAGATACGCAGTATTTT CASSTGGYTDTQYF
TRBJ1-5 . TRBV2 few TGTGCCAGCAGACCCGACCGATATAGCAATCAGCCCCAGCATTTT CASRPDRYSNQPQHF
TRBJ2-1 TRBD2 TRBV5-5 few TGTGCCAGCAGCTTGGCCGGGAGCGGGAGTTCCTACAATGAGCAGTTCTTC CASSLAGSGSSYNEQFF
TRBJ2-3 . TRBV18 . TGTGCCAGCTCACCAGTCGCAGATACGCAGTATTTT CASSPVADTQYF
TRBJ1-1 . TRBV12-3/TRBV12-4 . TGTGCCAGCCGGAGGGCCACTGAAGCTTTCTTT CASRRATEAFF
TRBJ1-1 . TRBV12-3/TRBV12-4 few TGTGCCAGCAGTTTTAACGGAATGAACACTGAAGCTTTCTTT CASSFNGMNTEAFF
TRBJ2-1 . TRBV7-3 . TGTGCCAGCAGCTCCACAGGGATGACCTACAATGAGCAGTTCTTC CASSSTGMTYNEQFF
TRBJ2-5 TRBD2 TRBV5-1 . TGCGCCAGCAGACTAGCGGGGACCCAAGAGACCCAGTACTTC CASRLAGTQETQYF
TRBJ2-3 . TRBV27 few TGTGCCAGCAGTCGCTACAGGGCCACTAGCACAGATACGCAGTATTTT CASSRYRATSTDTQYF
TRBJ1-1 . TRBV5-1 few TGCGCCAGCAGCCCGGACACCCCCCGAGCTTTCTTT CASSPDTPRAFF
TRBJ2-5 . TRBV7-9 . TGTGCCAGCAGCTTATCGGTGAGGTTCCAAGAGACCCAGTACTTC CASSLSVRFQETQYF
TRBJ2-7 TRBD2 TRBV20-1 few TGCAGTGCTAGAGTTGGACTAGCGGGAGCCGAGCAGTACTTC CSARVGLAGAEQYF
TRBJ1-3 . TRBV7-9 . TGTGCCAGCCGATTAAGCAGGGTCCCTGGAAACACCATATATTTT CASRLSRVPGNTIYF
TRBJ2-7 TRBD1 TRBV18 few TGTGCCAGCTCAGACCGGGACAGCTCCTACGAGCAGTACTTC CASSDRDSSYEQYF
TRBJ2-5 . TRBV5-1 . TGCGCCAGCAGCTGGGGGTTGCCGGAGACCCAGTACTTC CASSWGLPETQYF
TRBJ1-2 . TRBV6-2/TRBV6-3 few TGTGCCAGCAGTCAAGGGCGGCGTGGCTACACCTTC CASSQGRRGYTF
TRBJ2-2 . TRBV4-1 . TGCGCCAGCAGCCAAGAACCGGGGTTGAACACCGGGGAGCTGTTTTTT CASSQEPGLNTGELFF
TRBJ1-5 TRBD1 TRBV7-2 . TGTGCCAGCAGCTCAGGGGGGGGCAATCAGCCCCAGCATTTT CASSSGGGNQPQHF
TRBJ2-5 . TRBV5-1 . TGCGCCAGCAGCGGTTGGCAATCACAAGAGACCCAGTACTTC CASSGWQSQETQYF
TRBJ2-3 . TRBV7-9 . TGTGCCAGCACCCTGACCCGGGGGGCAGGGCCCCGCACAGATACGCAGTATTTT CASTLTRGAGPRTDTQYF
TRBJ2-3 . TRBV12-3/TRBV12-4 few TGTGCCAGCAGCTTTGTAGGGAAGGCAGATACGCAGTATTTT CASSFVGKADTQYF
TRBJ2-1 TRBD2 TRBV7-3 few TGTGCCAGCAGCTTCTACGGGGGGGTTCAGAATGAGCAGTTCTTC CASSFYGGVQNEQFF
TRBJ2-7 TRBD1 TRBV18 . TGTGCCAGCTCACCGGGACAGCGCTACGAGCAGTACTTC CASSPGQRYEQYF
TRBJ2-3 TRBD2 TRBV6-1 . TGTGCCAGCAGTGAAGTAATAGCGGGGGGGCCCGCAGATACGCAGTATTTT CASSEVIAGGPADTQYF
TRBJ2-5 TRBD2 TRBV29-1 . TGCAGCGTTGAAGATGAGAGTGCCTGGGTTGGGGAGGGCCAGTACTTC CSVEDESAWVGEGQYF
TRBJ2-3 TRBD2 TRBV11-2 . TGTGCCAGCACGGGACTAGCGGGGTTTAGCACAGATACGCAGTATTTT CASTGLAGFSTDTQYF
TRBJ1-2 . TRBV24-1 . TGTGCCACCAGTGGTCCCGGCGACATAAGCTATGGCTACACCTTC CATSGPGDISYGYTF
TRBJ1-5 . TRBV20-1 few TGCAGTGCTGGTACGGGGGATAGCAATCAGCCCCAGCATTTT CSAGTGDSNQPQHF
TRBJ2-3 . TRBV9 . TGTGCCAGCAGCGTAGGGGCAGGGTTTGCGGATACGCAGTATTTT CASSVGAGFADTQYF
TRBJ1-4 . TRBV15 few TGTGCCACCAGCACCCAACTCAGGGGATGGCCCGGAAAACTGTTTTTT CATSTQLRGWPGKLFF
TRBJ2-7 . TRBV6-5 . TGTGCCAGCAGTTACGGGTCTCCTGATCCCATTTCCTACGAGCAGTACTTC CASSYGSPDPISYEQYF
TRBJ2-7 TRBD1 TRBV2 . TGTGCCAGCAGGGGACAGGGGGCCCACGAGCAGTACTTC CASRGQGAHEQYF
TRBJ2-2 . TRBV7-9 . TGTGCCAGCACCCGGCAAACCGGGGAGCTGTTTTTT CASTRQTGELFF
TRBJ2-7 . TRBV6-5 few TGTGCCAGCAGGCGTAGGGACGCGACCTACGAGCAGTACTTC CASRRRDATYEQYF
TRBJ2-7 . TRBV6-6 few TGTGCCACGCAGACAGGAGACATCTCCTACGAGCAGTACTTC CATQTGDISYEQYF
TRBJ1-2 TRBD1 TRBV9 . TGTGCCAGCGGTTGGGACAGGGAAGGGGCATCCTATGGCTACACCTTC CASGWDREGASYGYTF
TRBJ2-7 TRBD1 TRBV30 . TGTGCCTGGAGCCGACAGGGATGGGAGCAGTACTTC CAWSRQGWEQYF
TRBJ1-5 . TRBV18 medium-sized TGTGCCAGCTCGGTCAGTACAATCGGCAATCAGCCCCAGCATTTT CASSVSTIGNQPQHF
TRBJ2-1 TRBD2 TRBV7-9 few TGTGCCAGCAGCTTAGTCGAACTAGCGGGAGTGATGTGGTTCTTC CASSLVELAGVMWFF
TRBJ2-5 . TRBV14 . TGTGCCAGCAGCCAGGGCTTTCTGGCCCAGTACTTC CASSQGFLAQYF
TRBJ2-7 TRBD2 TRBV12-3/TRBV12-4 few TGTGCCAGCAGTCGACTCCGGGAGGATTACGAGCAGTACTTC CASSRLREDYEQYF
TRBJ1-1 . TRBV6-5 few TGTGCCAGCAGCAAAAACAGGGATGAAGCTTTCTTT CASSKNRDEAFF